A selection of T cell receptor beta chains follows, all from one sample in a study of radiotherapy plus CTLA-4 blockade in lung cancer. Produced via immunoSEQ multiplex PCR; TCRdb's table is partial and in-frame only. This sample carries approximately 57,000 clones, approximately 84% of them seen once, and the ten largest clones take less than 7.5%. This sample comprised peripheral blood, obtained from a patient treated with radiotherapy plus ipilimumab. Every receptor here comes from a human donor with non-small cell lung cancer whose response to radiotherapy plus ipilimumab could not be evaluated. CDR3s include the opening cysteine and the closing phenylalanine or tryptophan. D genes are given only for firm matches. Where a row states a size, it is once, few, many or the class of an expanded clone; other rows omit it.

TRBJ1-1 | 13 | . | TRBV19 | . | TGTGCCAGTCGGGAACGGGGTAGCTACAACGGTTTCTTT | CASRERGSYNGFF
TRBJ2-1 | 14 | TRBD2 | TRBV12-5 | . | TGTGCTAGTGGTCCCGGCGGGGGGAACAATGAGCAGTTCTTC | CASGPGGGNNEQFF
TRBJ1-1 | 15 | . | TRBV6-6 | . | TGTGCCAGCAGGTACGGGATGACAGGGAACACTGAAGCTTTCTTT | CASRYGMTGNTEAFF
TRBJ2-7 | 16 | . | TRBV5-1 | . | TGCGCCAGCAGCTTATATGAGGGGGGGGAAACCTACGAGCAGTACTTC | CASSLYEGGETYEQYF
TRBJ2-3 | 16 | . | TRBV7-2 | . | TGTGCCAGCAGCTTAGAAGCGCGGGGAAGCTCAGATACGCAGTATTTT | CASSLEARGSSDTQYF
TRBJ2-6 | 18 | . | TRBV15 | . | TGTGCCACCAGCAGAGATCCGGAGGGAGGATCAGGGGCCAACGTCCTGACTTTC | CATSRDPEGGSGANVLTF
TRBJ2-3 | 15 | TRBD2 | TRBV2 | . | TGTGCCAGCAGCGGACTAGCGGGGGGCACAGATACGCAGTATTTT | CASSGLAGGTDTQYF
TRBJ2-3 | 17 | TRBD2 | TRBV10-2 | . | TGCGCCAGCAGTGCGGCTAGCGGGAGTCCAAGCACAGATACGCAGTATTTT | CASSAASGSPSTDTQYF
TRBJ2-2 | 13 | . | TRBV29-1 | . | TGCAGCGTTCCTAGCTCGAACACCGGGGAGCTGTTTTTT | CSVPSSNTGELFF
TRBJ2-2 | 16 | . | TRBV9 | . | TGTGCCAGCAGCGTAGAGGGAGGCGGGTACACCGGGGAGCTGTTTTTT | CASSVEGGGYTGELFF
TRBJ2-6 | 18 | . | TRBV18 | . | TGTGCCAGCTCACCACCGGAATCGGGGGTGTCTGGGGCCAACGTCCTGACTTTC | CASSPPESGVSGANVLTF
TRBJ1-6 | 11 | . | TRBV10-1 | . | TGCGCCAGCATAACGGCGGCACCCCTCCACTTT | CASITAAPLHF
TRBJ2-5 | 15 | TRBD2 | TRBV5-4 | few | TGTGCCAGCAGCCGGTCCGGGACTAGCGGGGGGCGCCGGTACTTC | CASSRSGTSGGRRYF
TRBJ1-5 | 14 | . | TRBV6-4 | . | TGTGCCAGCAGTGCCAGCGACGGGGTAGGGCCCCAGCATTTT | CASSASDGVGPQHF
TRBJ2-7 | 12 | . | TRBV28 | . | TGTGCCAGCAGTTTTGGGAGTGGCGAGCAGTACTTC | CASSFGSGEQYF
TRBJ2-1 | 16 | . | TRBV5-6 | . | TGTGCCAGCAGCCCCGGGATAGTCGTATCCTACAATGAGCAGTTCTTC | CASSPGIVVSYNEQFF
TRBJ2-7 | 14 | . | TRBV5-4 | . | TGTGCCAGCAGGCCACCGGACAGCCTGAATGAGCAGTACTTC | CASRPPDSLNEQYF
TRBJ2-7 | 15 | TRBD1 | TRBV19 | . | TGTGCCAGTAGTCTTAGGGGGACAGGTGCCTACGAGCAGTACTTC | CASSLRGTGAYEQYF
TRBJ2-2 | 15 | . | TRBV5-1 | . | TGCGCCAGCAGCAGATCCGCAGCGAACACCGGGGAGCTGTTTTTT | CASSRSAANTGELFF
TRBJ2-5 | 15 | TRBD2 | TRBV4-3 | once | TGCGCCAGCAGCCAAGACCGAGGGGAGGGAGAGACCCAGTACTTC | CASSQDRGEGETQYF
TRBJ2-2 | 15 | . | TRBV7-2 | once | TGTGCCAGCAGCTGGAGGCTCGCGAACACCGGGGAGCTGTTTTTT | CASSWRLANTGELFF
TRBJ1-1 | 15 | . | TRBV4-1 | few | TGCGCCAGCAGCCAGGACCGGACAGTGAACACTGAAGCTTTCTTT | CASSQDRTVNTEAFF
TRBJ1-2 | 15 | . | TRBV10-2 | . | TGCGCCAGCAGTGACCTCGGACGCGGGGGCTATGGCTACACCTTC | CASSDLGRGGYGYTF
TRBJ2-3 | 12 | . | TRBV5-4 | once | TGTGCCAGCAGTTCGACAGCAGCGACGCAGTATTTT | CASSSTAATQYF
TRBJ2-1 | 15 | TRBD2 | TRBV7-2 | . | TGTGCCAGCAGCTTAGGGGCGGGGGGCTCTGATGAGCAGTTCTTC | CASSLGAGGSDEQFF
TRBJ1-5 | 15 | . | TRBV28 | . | TGTGCCAGCAGTTTAAGGGGGAGCTTCAATCAGCCCCAGCATTTT | CASSLRGSFNQPQHF
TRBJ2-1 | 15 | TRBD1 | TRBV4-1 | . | TGCGCCAGCAGCCCACAGGGGGCCATCGGCAATGAGCAGTTCTTC | CASSPQGAIGNEQFF
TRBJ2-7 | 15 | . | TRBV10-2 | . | TGCGCCAGCAGTGAGTGGAGGTTTCCGGACTACGAGCAGTACTTC | CASSEWRFPDYEQYF
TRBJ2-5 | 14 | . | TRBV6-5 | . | TGTGCCAGCAGTCTCCGGGACAACCAAGAGACCCAGTACTTC | CASSLRDNQETQYF
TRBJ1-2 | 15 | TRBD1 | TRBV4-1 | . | TGCGCCAGCAGCCAAGGGCGACAGGGGGGGGATGGCTACACCTTC | CASSQGRQGGDGYTF
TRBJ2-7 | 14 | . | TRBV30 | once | TGTGCCTGGAGTGTCTCCCTGGGCGGGGCCGAGCAGTACTTC | CAWSVSLGGAEQYF
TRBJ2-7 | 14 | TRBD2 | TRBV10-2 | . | TGCGCCAGCCACATCGCGGGACTAGCGGGCGAGCAGTACTTC | CASHIAGLAGEQYF
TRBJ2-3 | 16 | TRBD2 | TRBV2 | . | TGTGCCAGCAGTGAAGCGCGGGTAGCGGGGACCGTCACGCAGTATTTT | CASSEARVAGTVTQYF
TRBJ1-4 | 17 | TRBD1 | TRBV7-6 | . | TGTGCCAGCAGCCCAGGGACAGGGGCCGTCCCAGGTGAAAAACTGTTTTTT | CASSPGTGAVPGEKLFF
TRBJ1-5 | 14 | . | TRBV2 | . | TGTGCCAGCAACGGACAGATTAGCAATCAGCCCCAGCATTTT | CASNGQISNQPQHF
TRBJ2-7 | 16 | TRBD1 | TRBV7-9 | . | TGTGCCAGCAGTCCTCCCGGGACAGGGATAGTGTACGAGCAGTACTTC | CASSPPGTGIVYEQYF